The 19 T cell receptor beta chains below were found in one sample sequenced in a study of blood T cell repertoires in COVID-19. The assay was immunoSEQ multiplex PCR, and TCRdb's table has in-frame clones only and misses some. This table holds about 200,000 clones, about 90% found once. Sequenced input: PBMCs or T cells enriched from blood (not recorded which). The source of these receptors is a woman younger than 45 who had recovered from COVID-19.

J is TRBJ2-7 and V is TRBV9, with TRBD2 as a possible D gene (6 bases). Per germline, CDR1 SGDLS and CDR2 YYNGEE. V was clipped by 0 bases and J by 2 bases, with 18 bases between them. The CDR3 length is 17 residues. The DNA for the CDR3 is TGTGCCAGCAGCGTAGGTCCCGGGGACCGGGAGCCCTACGAGCAGTACTTC. It codes for CASSVGPGDREPYEQYF.

J is TRBJ2-2 and V is TRBV19; TRBD2 matches at 9 bases. The J segment lost 5 bases and the V segment lost 0 bases, leaving 13 bases of the junction unmatched. Germline CDR1 LNHDA, CDR2 SQIVND (reference sequence). The CDR3 length is 19 residues. This CDR3 is CASSIDRRREGRGTGELFF. The CDR3 nucleotides are TGTGCCAGTAGTATAGATCGGAGGCGGGAGGGCCGGGGTACCGGGGAGCTGTTTTTT. The complete variable domain, with remaining parts taken from reference TRBV19 and TRBJ2-2, reads DGGITQSPKYLFRKEGQNVTLSCEQNLNHDAMYWYRQDPGQGLRLIYYSQIVNDFQKGDIAEGYSVSREKKESFPLTVTSAQKNPTAFYLCASSIDRRREGRGTGELFFGEGSRLTVL.

This chain connects TRBV30 to TRBJ1-2; 10 nucleotides match TRBD1. Trimming cost V 4 bases and J 6 bases; bases outside gene matches: 8. The CDR3 covers 14 residues. Per germline, CDR1 GTSNPN and CDR2 SVGIG (reference sequence). Here the CDR3 DNA reads TGTGCCTGGATTCTAGAGGGGACAGGGGATGGCTACACCTTC. Amino acid sequence: CAWILEGTGDGYTF.

V usage is TRBV4-3 and J usage is TRBJ1-1, with no clear D. CDR1 is LGHNA, CDR2 YSLEER, per germline. CDR3 length: 16 amino acids. The V and J ends lost 2 bases and 1 base respectively, with 14 bases between them. CDR3 in amino acids: CASSQLRRGPNTEAFF. The CDR3 DNA follows: TGCGCCAGCAGCCAACTCCGACGGGGTCCGAACACTGAAGCTTTCTTT.

The chain employs TRBV19 and TRBJ2-2; 9 nucleotides agree with TRBD1. Germline CDR1 is LNHDA and CDR2 is SQIVND (reference sequence). J lost 0 bases, V lost 5 bases, and 4 bases had no gene match. There are 16 residues in the CDR3. The CDR3 here is CASSPWTGANTGELFF. The CDR3 DNA reads TGTGCCAGTAGTCCTTGGACAGGGGCGAACACCGGGGAGCTGTTTTTT.

The chain joins TRBV30 to TRBJ2-7; 8 bases match TRBD1. Trimming took 2 bases from V and 4 from J; bases not matched to a gene: 7. In germline, CDR1 is GTSNPN, CDR2 SVGIG (reference sequence). The CDR3 has 14 amino acids. In DNA form, the CDR3 reads TGTGCCTGGAGTAGTGGCGGACAGGGATACGAGCAGTACTTC. Translated, it gives CAWSSGGQGYEQYF. The whole variable domain, remainder taken from reference TRBV30 and TRBJ2-7, is SQTIHQWPATLVQPVGSPLSLECTVEGTSNPNLYWYRQAAGRGLQLLFYSVGIGQISSEVPQNLSASRPQDRQFILSSKKLLLSDSGFYLCAWSSGGQGYEQYFGPGTRLTVT.

CDR3 sequence: CASSRDRGGYTF. The CDR3 nucleotides read TGTGCCAGCAGCAGGGACAGGGGTGGCTACACCTTC. This chain links TRBV6-5 with TRBJ1-2; 10 bases agree with TRBD1. Germline CDR1 MNHEY, CDR2 SVGAGI. The V segment lost 6 bases and the J segment 7 bases; nucleotides outside the gene matches: 2. The CDR3 loop spans 12 amino acids.

The rearrangement uses TRBV7-2 and TRBJ2-2; 9 bases line up with TRBD1. The CDR3 contains 17 residues. Germline V gives CDR1 SGHTA, CDR2 FQGNSA. Trimming took 3 bases from V and 0 from J; bases not matched to a gene: 5. DNA for the CDR3: TGTGCCAGCAGCTTGGGACAGGGTTCCTCGAACACCGGGGAGCTGTTTTTT. Its protein is CASSLGQGSSNTGELFF. The whole variable domain, filled in from reference TRBV7-2 and TRBJ2-2, reads GAGVSQSPSNKVTEKGKDVELRCDPISGHTALYWYRQSLGQGLEFLIYFQGNSAPDKSGLPSDRFSAERTGGSVSTLTIQRTQQEDSAVYLCASSLGQGSSNTGELFFGEGSRLTVL.

This chain connects TRBV5-5 to TRBJ1-1; 8 bases map to TRBD1. This CDR3 is built from 14 residues. Per the germline V gene, CDR1 is SGHKS and CDR2 is YYEKEE (reference sequence). V shed 4 bases and J 6 bases; nucleotides not matched to a gene: 8. The CDR3 region is CASSRDRGSPEAFF. In nucleotides, the CDR3 is TGTGCCAGCAGCAGAGACAGGGGTAGTCCTGAAGCTTTCTTT.

The chain is built from TRBV21-1 and TRBJ1-2; TRBD1 was called by the table and not checked on the DNA. TRBV21-1 corresponds to a pseudogene. The length of the CDR3 is 15 residues. CDR3 residues: CASSKKHRANYGYTF. The DNA of the CDR3 is TGTGCCAGCAGCAAAAAACACAGGGCTAACTATGGCTACACCTTC.

V is TRBV4-3 and J is TRBJ1-5; TRBD1 might be the D (6 bases). Trimming cost V 1 base and J 3 bases, with 16 bases left between them. From germline, CDR1 is LGHNA and CDR2 YSLEER. This CDR3 has 17 amino acids. The CDR3 sequence is CASSQVFKGEANQPQHF. The CDR3 coding sequence is TGCGCCAGCAGCCAAGTATTTAAGGGGGAAGCCAATCAGCCCCAGCATTTT.

V is TRBV6-5 and J is TRBJ1-1; D is uncertain. V lost 6 bases, J lost 4 bases, and 15 bases lay in between. In germline, CDR1 is MNHEY, CDR2 SVGAGI. The CDR3 length is 14 residues. The CDR3 sequence: CASSAAAAGTEAFF. In DNA form, the CDR3 reads TGTGCCAGCAGCGCGGCGGCGGCGGGCACTGAAGCTTTCTTT.

This CDR3 reads CASSRTGYAGNTIYF. The CDR3 bases are TGTGCCAGCAGCCGTACGGGTTATGCTGGAAACACCATATATTTT. J is TRBJ1-3 and V is TRBV7-8; no firm D call. The V end lost 5 bases, the J end lost 2 bases, and 13 bases lay between the germline ends. The CDR3 is 15 amino acids. Germline values: CDR1 SGHVS, CDR2 FQNEAQ.

The chain couples TRBV5-1 to TRBJ2-3; D might be TRBD1 (6 bases). CDR1 SGHRS and CDR2 YFSETQ come from the germline V gene. V was clipped by 0 bases and J by 2 bases, with 7 bases between them. This CDR3 has 14 residues. In DNA, the CDR3 is TGCGCCAGCAGCTTGGGGACAGCCACAGATACGCAGTATTTT. Protein product: CASSLGTATDTQYF.

The chain employs TRBV19 and TRBJ1-1; no reliable D call. Germline V gene lookup returns CDR1 LNHDA and CDR2 SQIVND (reference sequence). Trimming took off 4 bases at V and 0 bases at J, with 12 bases between the two ends. The CDR3 sequence is 15 residues long. CDR3 sequence (DNA): TGTGCCAGTAGTACGCACAGTGGGTTGAACACTGAAGCTTTCTTT. Translation gives CASSTHSGLNTEAFF. The full variable domain, with the rest looked up from reference TRBV19 and TRBJ1-1, is DGGITQSPKYLFRKEGQNVTLSCEQNLNHDAMYWYRQDPGQGLRLIYYSQIVNDFQKGDIAEGYSVSREKKESFPLTVTSAQKNPTAFYLCASSTHSGLNTEAFFGQGTRLTVV.

The chain combines TRBV5-1 with TRBJ2-4; TRBD1 matches at 7 bases. With V trimmed by 3 bases and J by 6 bases, 15 bases remained unmatched. The germline gives CDR1 SGHRS, CDR2 YFSETQ. The CDR3 spans 17 residues. CDR3 in DNA: TGCGCCAGCAGCTCCTTAACCAACCGACAGGGCCTAAACATTCAGTACTTC. It codes for CASSSLTNRQGLNIQYF.

The chain employs TRBV19 and TRBJ2-1, with 10 bases aligning to TRBD1. The CDR3 spans 14 residues. Germline-derived CDR1 and CDR2 are LNHDA and SQIVND (reference sequence). V shed 6 bases and J 7 bases; nucleotides not matched to a gene: 6. The chain's CDR3 is CASRFGTGVNEQFF. In DNA form, the CDR3 reads TGTGCCAGTAGATTCGGGACAGGGGTTAATGAGCAGTTCTTC.

This chain uses TRBV29-1 with TRBJ1-2; D not resolved. The germline CDR1 and CDR2 sequences are SQVTM and ANQGSEA. The V and J ends lost 3 bases and 7 bases respectively, with 15 bases between them. This CDR3 is built from 13 residues. CDR3 region: CSVEVGEGGGYTF. DNA of the CDR3: TGCAGCGTTGAGGTTGGAGAGGGAGGTGGCTACACCTTC.

The chain combines TRBV5-6 with TRBJ2-7, with 7 positions matching TRBD2. The CDR3 extends over 14 amino acids. The V gene's germline CDR1 is SGHDT and CDR2 YYEEEE. Trimming at V came to 2 bases and at J to 3 bases, leaving 5 bases not matched to a gene. The CDR3 DNA follows: TGTGCCAGCAGCTTAGGGCTAGCGGTCTACGAGCAGTACTTC. The encoded protein is CASSLGLAVYEQYF.